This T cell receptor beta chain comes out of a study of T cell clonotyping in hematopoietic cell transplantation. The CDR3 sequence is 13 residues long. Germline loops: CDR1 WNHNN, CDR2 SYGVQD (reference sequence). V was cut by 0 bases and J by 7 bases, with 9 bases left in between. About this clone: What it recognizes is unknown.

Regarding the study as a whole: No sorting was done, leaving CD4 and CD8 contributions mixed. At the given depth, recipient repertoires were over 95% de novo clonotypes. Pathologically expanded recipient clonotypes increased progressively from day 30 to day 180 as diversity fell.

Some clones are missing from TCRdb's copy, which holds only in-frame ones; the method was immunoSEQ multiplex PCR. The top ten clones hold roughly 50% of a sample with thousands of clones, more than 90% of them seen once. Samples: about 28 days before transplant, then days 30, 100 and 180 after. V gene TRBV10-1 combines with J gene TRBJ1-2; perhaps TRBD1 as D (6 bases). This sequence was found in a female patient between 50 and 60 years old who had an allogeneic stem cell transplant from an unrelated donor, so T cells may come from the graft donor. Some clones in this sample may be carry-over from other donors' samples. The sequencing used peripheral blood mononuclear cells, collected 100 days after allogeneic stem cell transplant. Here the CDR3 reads CASSESRRGGYTF. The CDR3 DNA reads TGCGCCAGCAGTGAGTCCCGCAGGGGTGGCTACACCTTC.